This TCR beta chain was sequenced for a study of blood T cell repertoires in COVID-19. At the level of the study: PBMCs, B-cell-depleted T cells, or T cells were the source of the cDNA or gDNA that made up the material.

Under the authors' procedure: Amplification from reference gene primers served as the basis for estimated nucleated cell counts. Repertoires were generated with immunoSEQ multiplex PCR, while TCRdb's copy carries only in-frame clones and drops some. The V and J calls and clone size come from that table; D and trimming were worked out from the DNA. The sample has 200,000 to 250,000 clones, about 86% seen once; the top ten hold roughly 15%. The germline V gene has CDR1 MNHEY and CDR2 SMNVEV (reference sequence). The V gene end was trimmed by 0 bases and the J gene end by 4 bases; junction bases not matched to a gene: 8. This CDR3 comprises 18 residues. Clinical history reported by participants formed the basis on which cohorts were assigned.

Sequences were obtained from PBMCs or T cells enriched from blood (not recorded which). The V gene is TRBV27, the J gene TRBJ1-4; 10 bases line up with TRBD1. This TCR derives from a woman in her forties or fifties with acute COVID-19. For the CDR3, the DNA is TGTGCCAGCAGTTTATCGATGGGGACAGGGGAAATTAATGAAAAACTGTTTTTT. Its translation is CASSLSMGTGEINEKLFF.